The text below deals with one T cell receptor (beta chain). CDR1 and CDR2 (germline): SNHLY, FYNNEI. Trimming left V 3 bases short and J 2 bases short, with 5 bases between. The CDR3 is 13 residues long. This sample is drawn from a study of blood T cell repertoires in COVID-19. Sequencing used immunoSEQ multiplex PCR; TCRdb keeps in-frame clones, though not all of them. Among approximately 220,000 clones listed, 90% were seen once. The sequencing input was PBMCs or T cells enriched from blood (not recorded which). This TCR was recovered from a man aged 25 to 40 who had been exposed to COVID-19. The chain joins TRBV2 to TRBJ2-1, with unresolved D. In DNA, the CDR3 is TGTGCCAGCAGTGACGGAGCCTACAATGAGCAGTTCTTC. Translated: CASSDGAYNEQFF.